This T cell receptor (beta chain) was identified during a study of cytotoxic CD8 clonotypes in ibrutinib-treated CLL. About the study: Responses: some 24 partial, 2 complete; after median roughly 5.5 years, roughly 15 stayed remitted, 12 progressed. Averaging across samples gave 255,043 productive templates and approximately 87,000 productive rearrangements.

With 2 bases removed from V and 7 bases from J, the gap between germline ends came to 12 bases. Germline V gives CDR1 SGHVS, CDR2 FQNEAQ. CDR3 length: 14 amino acids. To note about this clone: Its antigen is undetermined.

Whole-study findings and limits: Clonality, elevated at ibrutinib response, dropped back toward baseline at progression.

TCRdb keeps only in-frame clones here, not all; method: immunoSEQ multiplex PCR. The data show 200,000 to 250,000 clones, 60% to 75% seen once. The V and J genes are TRBV7-8 and TRBJ1-5; no definite D call. The starting material was PBMCs, obtained after 24 months of ibrutinib treatment. This receptor was obtained from a human donor with chronic lymphocytic leukemia. In nucleotides, the CDR3 is TGTGCCAGCAGCTTACGGTCCCAGGCCCAGCCCCAGCATTTT. This codes for CASSLRSQAQPQHF.